This is a list of T cell receptor beta chains from one sample in a study of CD8 T cells in ankylosing spondylitis. In TCRdb, the 5' RACE reads were re-called with MiXCR into one record per CDR3 protein. The data hold about 400,000 distinct CDR3 sequences, with roughly 20% observed a single time. Sequenced: blood, either unsorted or a sorted T cell fraction (not recorded which). Receptors were obtained from a male donor with ankylosing spondylitis or in good health (not recorded which). Both conserved end residues are part of each CDR3. The order of the fields is V gene, clone size, J gene, D gene, CDR3 protein, CDR3 DNA. The D gene is left open where the match is weak. Clone size appears in some rows only: once, few, many, or a class for an expanded clone.

TRBV20-1	NA	TRBJ1-5	NA	CSASGGSGYGQPQHF	TGCAGTGCTAGTGGCGGATCCGGGTATGGGCAGCCCCAGCATTTT
TRBV20-1	NA	TRBJ2-3	TRBD1	CSARDYLGTGRTDTQYF	TGCAGTGCTAGAGATTATTTAGGGACAGGGCGCACAGATACGCAGTATTTT
TRBV12-3/TRBV12-4	many	TRBJ2-1	NA	CATSQGPLGDEQFF	TGTGCCACCTCCCAGGGGCCGCTAGGTGATGAGCAGTTCTTC
TRBV14	few	TRBJ1-6	NA	CASSQAGSSYNSPLHF	TGTGCCAGCAGCCAAGCGGGGAGCTCCTATAATTCACCCCTCCACTTT
TRBV20-1	NA	TRBJ2-1	NA	CSARNLRGALNEQFF	TGCAGTGCTAGAAACCTCAGGGGAGCCCTCAATGAGCAGTTCTTC
TRBV7-9	few	TRBJ2-7	NA	CASSTEHSYEQYF	TGTGCCAGCAGCACCGAGCACAGCTACGAGCAGTACTTC
TRBV5-6	many	TRBJ1-2	TRBD1	CASSHATGGYGYTF	TGTGCCAGCAGCCACGCTACAGGGGGCTACGGCTACACCTTC
TRBV2	NA	TRBJ2-1	TRBD1	CASHRDRQFF	TGTGCCAGCCACCGGGACAGGCAGTTCTTC
TRBV2	NA	TRBJ2-5	TRBD2	CASRPTGLAQETQYF	TGTGCCAGCAGACCTACCGGACTAGCTCAAGAGACCCAGTACTTC
TRBV7-9	few	TRBJ2-2	NA	CASSLAASSWTGELFF	TGTGCCAGCAGCTTAGCTGCGTCCTCTTGGACCGGGGAGCTGTTTTTT
TRBV29-1	NA	TRBJ2-7	NA	CSVVGGGSYEQYF	TGCAGCGTTGTGGGGGGCGGGTCCTACGAGCAGTACTTC
TRBV29-1	NA	TRBJ1-1	NA	CSVEVGMNTEAFF	TGCAGCGTTGAGGTAGGGATGAACACTGAAGCTTTCTTT
TRBV7-9	few	TRBJ2-6	NA	CASSSTGPGANVLTF	TGTGCCAGCAGCTCCACAGGCCCTGGGGCCAACGTCCTGACTTTC
TRBV12-3/TRBV12-4	few	TRBJ2-3	TRBD1	CASSSPTGGADTQYF	TGTGCCAGCAGTTCGCCGACAGGGGGTGCAGATACGCAGTATTTT
TRBV12-3/TRBV12-4	NA	TRBJ1-4	TRBD1	CASRGTATNEKLFF	TGTGCCAGCAGGGGGACAGCTACTAATGAAAAACTGTTTTTT
TRBV11-2	few	TRBJ2-1	NA	CASSLAVTAYEQFF	TGTGCCAGCAGCTTAGCCGTGACAGCATATGAGCAGTTCTTC
TRBV20-1	few	TRBJ2-7	TRBD1	CSARGGSGGAEQYF	TGCAGTGCTAGAGGAGGGTCAGGGGGCGCCGAGCAGTACTTC
TRBV29-1	NA	TRBJ2-2	NA	CSVERQPGNTGELFF	TGCAGCGTTGAAAGGCAGCCAGGAAACACCGGGGAGCTGTTTTTT
TRBV12-3/TRBV12-4	NA	TRBJ1-5	NA	CASSWRPNQPQHF	TGTGCCAGCAGTTGGAGACCTAATCAGCCCCAGCATTTT
TRBV10-3	NA	TRBJ2-1	TRBD1	CAIRETGVSSYNEQFF	TGTGCCATCAGAGAGACAGGGGTGAGCTCCTACAATGAGCAGTTCTTC
TRBV25-1	NA	TRBJ1-2	NA	CASSEWGLGYGYTF	TGTGCCAGCAGTGAATGGGGTCTAGGCTATGGCTACACCTTC
TRBV6-1	NA	TRBJ2-7	TRBD2	CASRPGGAGANYEQYF	TGTGCCAGCAGACCCGGGGGAGCGGGGGCCAACTACGAGCAGTACTTC
TRBV12-3/TRBV12-4	few	TRBJ2-5	NA	CASSSGTQVYGQYF	TGTGCCAGCAGCTCCGGGACACAGGTGTATGGCCAGTACTTC
TRBV10-1	few	TRBJ2-7	TRBD1	CASSRGTGADEQYF	TGCGCCAGCAGTCGGGGGACAGGGGCTGACGAGCAGTACTTC
TRBV29-1	few	TRBJ2-3	NA	CSQSGESTDTQYF	TGCAGCCAATCGGGGGAAAGCACAGATACGCAGTATTTT
TRBV12-3/TRBV12-4	NA	TRBJ2-4	TRBD1	CASSLVGGWGKNIQYF	TGTGCCAGCAGTTTAGTAGGGGGCTGGGGTAAAAACATTCAGTACTTC
TRBV4-1	few	TRBJ2-2	TRBD1	CASRFPTGSNTGELFF	TGCGCCAGCAGGTTCCCGACAGGGTCGAACACCGGGGAGCTGTTTTTT
TRBV7-9	few	TRBJ2-5	TRBD2	CASSFPGGETQYF	TGTGCCAGCAGCTTCCCGGGGGGAGAGACCCAGTACTTC
TRBV7-9	NA	TRBJ2-2	NA	CASKDYLTGELFF	TGTGCGAGCAAGGACTACCTCACCGGGGAGCTGTTTTTT
TRBV12-5	few	TRBJ2-2	NA	CASGFGGNTGELFF	TGTGCTAGTGGTTTCGGAGGGAACACCGGGGAGCTGTTTTTT
TRBV5-6	NA	TRBJ2-2	NA	CASSAGNTGELFF	TGTGCCAGCAGTGCAGGGAACACCGGGGAGCTGTTTTTT